The present entry profiles one T cell receptor (beta chain) with its context. Its specific antigen is unknown. The CDR3 starts with the cysteine, ends with the phenylalanine, and has 15 residues. No DNA appears here. CDR1 SGHVS and CDR2 FQNEAQ are derived from the germline V gene. This entry comes from a study of monozygotic twins with inflammatory bowel disease (dated 2019 in TCRdb). Regarding the study in general: A total of some 30 monozygotic twin pairs were included in the full study, comprising nine German pairs (four IBD-concordant, five IBD-discordant) and 19 IBD-discordant Danish pairs. The search for disease-associated traits relied mainly on comparing, within discordant pairs, IBD patients with their genetically identical healthy co-twins. Each individual had, on average, about 151 000 unique TCRalpha sequences and 181 000 unique TCRbeta sequences available for analysis.

Receptors were amplified or captured by 5' RACE. For each TCR library, around 4,000 ng of total RNA was used. For each sample, cDNA was synthesized in eight separate reactions using SMARTScribe reverse transcriptase. During cDNA synthesis, template switching was used to introduce unique molecular identifiers that contained a 6-nucleotide sample barcode. Two nested PCRs of 16 and 9 cycles amplified the TCRalpha and TCRbeta cDNA, and bead purification followed each PCR. Before amplification, cDNA was treated with uracil DNA-glycosylase and purified using the QIAquick PCR purification kit. The second PCR added Illumina TruSeq-compatible adapters along with sample-specific barcodes. TapeStation and Qubit were used to check library quality and concentration, and 4.5 to 6.5 ng of each library was pooled. Sequencing of the pooled libraries was done on an Illumina HiSeq2500 single-index Rapid Run using custom sequencing primers and 2 x 100 bp reads. Under the source paper's analysis protocol: UMI-based consensus assembly with MiGEC version 1.2.6 was used to correct PCR and sequencing errors. MiXCR version 2.1.1 was used to carry out V(D)J alignment, clonotype assembly and CDR3 extraction. To normalise gene usage, clonotype sharing and MAIT/NKT TCR abundance, the top 1000, 10 000 and 20 000 clonotypes in each sample were analysed. Diversity was computed as the inverse Simpson index with the vegan R package after downsampling to 27 000 UMIs. Paired Mann-Whitney U tests on discordant twin pairs were used, with Benjamini-Hochberg multiple-testing correction. TCRdb reprocessed the reads and lists each CDR3 protein sequence as a single entry, with no DNA. The V and J calls follow TCRdb's processing rather than the paper's. The table kept for this sample lists just over 300,000 distinct CDR3 sequences. The top ten hold roughly 5.2% of the sample.

From each donor, a roughly 2.5 ml peripheral blood sample was drawn into PAXgene tubes and stored at -80 degrees C. Without T cell sorting, total RNA was isolated from whole blood using the PAXgene blood miRNA kit on an automated QIAcube. Deep TCRalpha and TCRbeta repertoire profiling with unique molecular barcoding was performed on peripheral blood of monozygotic twin pairs concordant or discordant for inflammatory bowel disease. Smoking habits were recorded for all twin pairs, and individuals were classified as current, former or never smokers. Study-wide conclusions, independent of this receptor: No single strong signal or clonotype linked to IBD turned up in the results, so the idea that one exists was not supported. The analysis was unable to tell different T cell subtypes apart. Repertoire similarity did not differ between concordant and discordant twins, which could be due to limited statistical power. Because patients received different immunosuppressive treatments, the repertoires may have picked up extra background noise and variability between individuals. A decrease in TCRbeta repertoire diversity, as measured by inverse Simpson index, was observed in IBD patients compared with their healthy co-twins. Fewer clonotypes were shared with other individuals by IBD patients than by healthy twins, most markedly in patients showing signs of disease activity.

The specimen was blood. Recombination linked TRBV7-8 to TRBJ2-6. This clonotype was obtained from a human donor with ulcerative colitis or Crohn's disease, or a healthy co-twin of an affected twin (not recorded which). For the CDR3, the sequence is CASSSRRAGANVLTF.